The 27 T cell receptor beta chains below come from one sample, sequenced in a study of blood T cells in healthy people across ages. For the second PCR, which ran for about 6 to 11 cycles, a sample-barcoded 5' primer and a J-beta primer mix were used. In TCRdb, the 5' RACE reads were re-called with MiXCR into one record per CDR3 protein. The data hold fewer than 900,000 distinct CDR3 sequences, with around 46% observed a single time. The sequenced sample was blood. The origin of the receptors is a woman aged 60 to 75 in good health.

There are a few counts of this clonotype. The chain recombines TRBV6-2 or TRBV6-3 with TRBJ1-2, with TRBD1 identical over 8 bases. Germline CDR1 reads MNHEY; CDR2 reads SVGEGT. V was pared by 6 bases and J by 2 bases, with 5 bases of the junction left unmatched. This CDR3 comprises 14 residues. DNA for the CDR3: TGTGCCAGCAGCTTGGACAGGGAGAACTATGGCTACACCTTC. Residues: CASSLDRENYGYTF.

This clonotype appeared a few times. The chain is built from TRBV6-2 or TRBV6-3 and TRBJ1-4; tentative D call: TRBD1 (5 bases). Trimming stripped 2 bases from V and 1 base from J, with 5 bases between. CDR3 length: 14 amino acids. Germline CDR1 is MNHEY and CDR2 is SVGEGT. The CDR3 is CASSYQGTNEKLFF. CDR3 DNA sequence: TGTGCCAGCAGTTACCAGGGAACTAATGAAAAACTGTTTTTT.

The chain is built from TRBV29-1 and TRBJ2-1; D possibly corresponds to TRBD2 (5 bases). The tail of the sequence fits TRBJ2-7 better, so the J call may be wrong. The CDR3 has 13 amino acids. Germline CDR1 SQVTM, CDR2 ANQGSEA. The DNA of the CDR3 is TGCAGCGTTGCTGGGAGCTCCTACAATGAGCAGTACTTC. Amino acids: CSVAGSSYNEQYF.

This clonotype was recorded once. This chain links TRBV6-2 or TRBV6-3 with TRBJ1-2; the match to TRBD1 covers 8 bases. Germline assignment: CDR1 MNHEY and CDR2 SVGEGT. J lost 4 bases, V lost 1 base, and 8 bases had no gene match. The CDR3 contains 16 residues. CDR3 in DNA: TGTGCCAGCAGTTACTTCCCGACAGGGGATCTCTATGGCTACACCTTC. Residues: CASSYFPTGDLYGYTF.

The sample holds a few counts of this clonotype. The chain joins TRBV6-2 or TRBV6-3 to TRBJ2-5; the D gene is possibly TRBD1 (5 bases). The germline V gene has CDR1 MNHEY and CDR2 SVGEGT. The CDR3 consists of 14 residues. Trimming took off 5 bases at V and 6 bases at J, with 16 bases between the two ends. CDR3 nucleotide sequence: TGTGCCAGCAGTGCCCAGGGTGTGTTTAAGACCCAGTACTTC. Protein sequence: CASSAQGVFKTQYF.

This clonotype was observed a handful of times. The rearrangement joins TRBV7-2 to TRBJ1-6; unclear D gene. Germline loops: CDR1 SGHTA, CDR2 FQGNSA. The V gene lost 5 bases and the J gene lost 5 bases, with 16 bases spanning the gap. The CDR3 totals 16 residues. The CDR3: CASSPASRGNNSPLHF. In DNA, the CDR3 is TGTGCCAGCAGCCCAGCCTCCCGAGGAAATAATTCACCCCTCCACTTT.

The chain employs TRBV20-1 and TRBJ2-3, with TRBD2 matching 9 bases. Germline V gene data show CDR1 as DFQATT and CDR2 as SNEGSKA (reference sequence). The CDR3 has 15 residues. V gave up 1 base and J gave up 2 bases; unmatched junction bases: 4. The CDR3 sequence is CSARVLAGDTDTQYF. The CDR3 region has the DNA TGCAGTGCTAGAGTGTTAGCGGGGGACACAGATACGCAGTATTTT.

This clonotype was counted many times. The CDR3 sequence: CSVNGGGTDTQYF. Written as DNA, the CDR3 is TGCAGCGTTAATGGGGGGGGGACAGATACGCAGTATTTT. The V call is TRBV29-1, the J call TRBJ2-3; 7 bases are a match to TRBD2. There are 13 residues in the CDR3. Germline V CDR1 and CDR2: SQVTM, ANQGSEA. J gave up 3 bases and V 5 bases, and 5 bases lay outside the gene matches.

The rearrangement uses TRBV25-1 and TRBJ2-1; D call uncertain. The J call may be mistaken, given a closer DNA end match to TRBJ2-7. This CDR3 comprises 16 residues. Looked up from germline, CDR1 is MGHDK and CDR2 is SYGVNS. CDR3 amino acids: CASSEGWPRSHYEQYF. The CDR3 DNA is TGTGCCAGCAGTGAGGGTTGGCCGAGGAGTCACTACGAGCAGTACTTC.

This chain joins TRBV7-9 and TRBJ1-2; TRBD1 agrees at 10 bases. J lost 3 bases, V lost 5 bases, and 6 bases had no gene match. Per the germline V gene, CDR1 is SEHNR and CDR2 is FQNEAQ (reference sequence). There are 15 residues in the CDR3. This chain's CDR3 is CASSIMGQGHYGYTF. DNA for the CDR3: TGTGCCAGCAGCATTATGGGACAGGGGCACTATGGCTACACCTTC.

This CDR3 is CSVGPNRRADTQYF. In DNA form, the CDR3 reads TGCAGCGTTGGCCCGAACCGTAGGGCAGATACGCAGTATTTT. The V and J genes are TRBV29-1 and TRBJ2-3; no reliable D call. V was trimmed by 4 bases and J by 4 bases, leaving 15 bases between them. Germline assignment: CDR1 SQVTM and CDR2 ANQGSEA. The CDR3 loop spans 14 amino acids.

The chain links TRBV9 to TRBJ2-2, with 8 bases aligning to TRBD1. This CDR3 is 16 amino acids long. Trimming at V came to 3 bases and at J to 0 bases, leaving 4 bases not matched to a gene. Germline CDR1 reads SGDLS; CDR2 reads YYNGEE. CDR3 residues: CASSESGGTNTGELFF. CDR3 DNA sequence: TGTGCCAGCAGCGAGTCAGGGGGCACGAACACCGGGGAGCTGTTTTTT.

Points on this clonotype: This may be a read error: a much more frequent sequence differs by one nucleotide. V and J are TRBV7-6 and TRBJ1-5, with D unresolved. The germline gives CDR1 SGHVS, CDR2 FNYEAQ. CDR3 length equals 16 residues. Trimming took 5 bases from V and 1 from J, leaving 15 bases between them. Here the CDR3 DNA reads TGTGCCAGCAGCCTTGGGATACGGGGAAGCAATCAGCCCCAGCATTTT. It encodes CASSLGIRGSNQPQHF.

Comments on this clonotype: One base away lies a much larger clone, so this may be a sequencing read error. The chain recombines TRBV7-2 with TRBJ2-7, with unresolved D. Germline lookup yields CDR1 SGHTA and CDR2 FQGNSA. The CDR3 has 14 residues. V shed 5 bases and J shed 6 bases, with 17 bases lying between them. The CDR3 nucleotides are TGTGCCAGCAGCGTTGGCTACACCGTTTCCGAGCAGTACTTC. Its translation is CASSVGYTVSEQYF.

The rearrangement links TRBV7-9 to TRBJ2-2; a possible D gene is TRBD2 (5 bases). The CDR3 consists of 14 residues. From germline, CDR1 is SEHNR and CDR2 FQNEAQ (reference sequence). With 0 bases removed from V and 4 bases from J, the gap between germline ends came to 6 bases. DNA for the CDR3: TGTGCCAGCAGCTTAGCTAGCGTCACCGGGGAGCTGTTTTTT. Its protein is CASSLASVTGELFF.

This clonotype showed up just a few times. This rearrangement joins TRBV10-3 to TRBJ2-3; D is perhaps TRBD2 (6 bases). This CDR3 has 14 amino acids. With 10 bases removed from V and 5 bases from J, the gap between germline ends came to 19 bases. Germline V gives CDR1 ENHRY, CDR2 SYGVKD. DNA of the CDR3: TGTGCCAGCGTACCCGGGGCCGGGGGAGATACGCAGTATTTT. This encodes CASVPGAGGDTQYF.

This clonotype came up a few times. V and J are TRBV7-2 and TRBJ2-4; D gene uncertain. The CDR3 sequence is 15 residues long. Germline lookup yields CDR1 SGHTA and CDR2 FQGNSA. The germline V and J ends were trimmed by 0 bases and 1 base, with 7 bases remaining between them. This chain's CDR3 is CASSLARAAKNIQYF. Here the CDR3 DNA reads TGTGCCAGCAGCTTAGCGCGAGCTGCCAAAAACATTCAGTACTTC.

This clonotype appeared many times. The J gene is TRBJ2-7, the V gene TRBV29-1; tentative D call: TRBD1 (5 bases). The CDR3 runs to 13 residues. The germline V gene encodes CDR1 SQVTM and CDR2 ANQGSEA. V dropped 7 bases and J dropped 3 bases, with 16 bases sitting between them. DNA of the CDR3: TGCAGCGCCAGGGTTGCCGGGTACTACGAGCAGTACTTC. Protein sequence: CSARVAGYYEQYF.

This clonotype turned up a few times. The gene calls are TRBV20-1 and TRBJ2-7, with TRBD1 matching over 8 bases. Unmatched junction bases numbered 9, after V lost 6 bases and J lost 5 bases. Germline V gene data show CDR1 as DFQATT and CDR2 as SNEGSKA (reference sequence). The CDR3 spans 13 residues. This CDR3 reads CSAARQGKDEQYF. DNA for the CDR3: TGCAGTGCCGCCCGACAGGGGAAGGACGAGCAGTACTTC.

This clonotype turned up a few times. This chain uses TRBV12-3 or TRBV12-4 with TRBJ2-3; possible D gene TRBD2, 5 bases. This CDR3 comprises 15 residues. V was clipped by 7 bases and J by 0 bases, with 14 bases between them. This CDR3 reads CASTRGSSSTDTQYF. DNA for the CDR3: TGTGCCAGCACCCGAGGGAGCTCTAGCACAGATACGCAGTATTTT.

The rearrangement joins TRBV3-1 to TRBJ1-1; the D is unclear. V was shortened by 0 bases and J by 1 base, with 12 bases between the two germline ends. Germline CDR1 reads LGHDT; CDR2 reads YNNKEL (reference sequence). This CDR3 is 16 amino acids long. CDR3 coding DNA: TGTGCCAGCAGCCAAGAACCCTGGGGAGGGAACACTGAAGCTTTCTTT. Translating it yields CASSQEPWGGNTEAFF.

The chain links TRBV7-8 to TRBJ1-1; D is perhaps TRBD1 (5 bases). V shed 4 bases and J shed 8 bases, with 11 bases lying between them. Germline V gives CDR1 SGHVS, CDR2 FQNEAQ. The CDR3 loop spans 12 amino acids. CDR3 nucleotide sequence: TGTGCCAGCAGCTACTCGACAGAGGAAGCTTTCTTT. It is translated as CASSYSTEEAFF.

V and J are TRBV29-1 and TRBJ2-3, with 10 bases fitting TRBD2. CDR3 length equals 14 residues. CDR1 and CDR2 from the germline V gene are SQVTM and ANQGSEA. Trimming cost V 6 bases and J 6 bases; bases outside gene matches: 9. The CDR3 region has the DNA TGCAGCGTGGGGACTAGCGCGATCGGCGATACGCAGTATTTT. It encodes CSVGTSAIGDTQYF.

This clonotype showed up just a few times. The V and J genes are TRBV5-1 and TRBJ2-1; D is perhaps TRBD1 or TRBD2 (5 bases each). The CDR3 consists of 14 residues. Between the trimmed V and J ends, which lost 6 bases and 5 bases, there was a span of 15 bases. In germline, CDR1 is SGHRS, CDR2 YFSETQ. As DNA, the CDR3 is TGCGCCAGCACCCCAGGGCCGGGGAACAATGAGCAGTTCTTC. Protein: CASTPGPGNNEQFF.

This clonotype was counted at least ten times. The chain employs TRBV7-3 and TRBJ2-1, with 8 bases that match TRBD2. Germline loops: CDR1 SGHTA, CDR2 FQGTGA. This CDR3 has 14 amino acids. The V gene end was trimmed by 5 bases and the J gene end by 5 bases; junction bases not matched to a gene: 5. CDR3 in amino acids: CASSDPGGDNEQFF. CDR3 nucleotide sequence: TGTGCCAGCAGCGACCCGGGAGGGGACAATGAGCAGTTCTTC.

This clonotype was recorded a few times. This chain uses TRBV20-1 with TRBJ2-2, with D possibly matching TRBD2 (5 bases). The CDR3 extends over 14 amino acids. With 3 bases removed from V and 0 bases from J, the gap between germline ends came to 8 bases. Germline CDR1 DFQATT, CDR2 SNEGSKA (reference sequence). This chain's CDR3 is CSASLASNTGELFF. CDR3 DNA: TGCAGTGCTAGTTTAGCGTCGAACACCGGGGAGCTGTTTTTT.

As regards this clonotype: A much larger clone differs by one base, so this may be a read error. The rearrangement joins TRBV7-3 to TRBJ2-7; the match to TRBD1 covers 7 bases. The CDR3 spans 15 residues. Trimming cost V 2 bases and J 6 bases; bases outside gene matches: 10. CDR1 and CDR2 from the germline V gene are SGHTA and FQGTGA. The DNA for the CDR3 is TGTGCCAGCAGCTTAGCCTCGACAGGGTTAAGCGAGCAGTACTTC. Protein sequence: CASSLASTGLSEQYF.